This T cell receptor beta chain was sequenced in a study of blood T cell repertoires in COVID-19. Overall study: The study drew acute and convalescent COVID-19 samples from the United States, Italy and Spain. In each case, the material was cDNA or gDNA derived from T cells, B-cell-depleted T cells, or PBMCs.

The CDR3 consists of 13 residues. V was cut by 3 bases and J by 7 bases, with 7 bases left in between. The germline V gene encodes CDR1 SGHVS and CDR2 FNYEAQ. This clone was counted a single time. Authors' methods: Researchers report that nucleated cell counts were estimated from reference gene primer amplification. The assay was immunoSEQ multiplex PCR, and TCRdb's table has in-frame clones only and misses some. That table gives V, J and clone size, and the DNA gave D and trimming. The sample has 210,000 or so clones; over 75% are singletons. The specimen sequenced was peripheral blood. The TCR comes from a woman aged 40 to 50 who had recovered from COVID-19. The chain combines TRBV7-6 with TRBJ1-6; D is ambiguous. DNA of the CDR3: TGTGCCAGCAGCTTGGAACAGAATTCACCCCTCCACTTT. Amino acid sequence: CASSLEQNSPLHF. The full variable domain, with the rest looked up from reference TRBV7-6 and TRBJ1-6, is GAGVSQSPRYKVTKRGQDVALRCDPISGHVSLYWYRQALGQGPEFLTYFNYEAQQDKSGLPNDRFSAERPEGSISTLTIQRTEQRDSAMYRCASSLEQNSPLHFGNGTRLTVT.